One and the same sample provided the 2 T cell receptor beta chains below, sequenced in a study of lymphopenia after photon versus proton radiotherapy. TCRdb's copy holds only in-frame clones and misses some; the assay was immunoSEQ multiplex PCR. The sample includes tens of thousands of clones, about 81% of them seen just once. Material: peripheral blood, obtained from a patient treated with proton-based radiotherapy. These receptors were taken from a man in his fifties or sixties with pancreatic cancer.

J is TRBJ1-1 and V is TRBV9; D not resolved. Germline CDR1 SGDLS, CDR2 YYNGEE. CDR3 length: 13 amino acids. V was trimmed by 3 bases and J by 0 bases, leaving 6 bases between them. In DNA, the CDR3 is TGTGCCAGCAGCGAGGCTTTGAACACTGAAGCTTTCTTT. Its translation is CASSEALNTEAFF.

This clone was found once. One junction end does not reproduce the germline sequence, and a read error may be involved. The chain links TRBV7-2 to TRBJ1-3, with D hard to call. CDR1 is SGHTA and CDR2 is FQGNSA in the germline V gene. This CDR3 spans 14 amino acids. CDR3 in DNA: TGTGCCAGCAGCCTAGCCAGCTCTGGAAACACCATATATTTT. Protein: CASSLASSGNTIYF.